The subject of this entry is one T cell receptor (beta chain). Its specificity is not known. Isolated per sample were at least 6 million PBMCs. The extraction recovered at least 5.5 micrograms of total RNA per sample. With a J-beta primer mix and a sample-barcoded 5' primer, a second PCR ran about 7 to 11 cycles. Every individual sample yielded 2.5 million or more paired-end reads (each containing CDR3). TCRdb re-called the 5' RACE reads through MiXCR, storing one row per CDR3 protein. The table shows about 680,000 distinct CDR3 sequences, with approximately 50% occurring only once. The data were obtained in a study of blood T cells in healthy people across ages. Points from the study as a whole: Investigators viewed diversity estimates from one million T cells as underestimates, the study reported.

Germline V CDR1 and CDR2: SGDLS, YYNGEE. V was pared by 4 bases and J by 4 bases, with 20 bases between. The CDR3 totals 16 residues. Material for sequencing was blood. V usage is TRBV9 and J usage is TRBJ2-5; the D is unclear. The origin of this receptor is a woman aged 55-70 years in good health. This CDR3 is CASSSTPYSGGETQYF. DNA of the CDR3: TGTGCCAGCAGCTCAACGCCCTACAGTGGCGGAGAGACCCAGTACTTC.